This T cell receptor beta chain is drawn from a study of PD-L1 blockade in urothelial cancer. In the study overall: The median T cell count in blood samples was roughly 140,000.

The time point here: peripheral blood 6 weeks after treatment start. Produced via immunoSEQ multiplex PCR; TCRdb's table is partial and in-frame only. Counted here are about 130,000 clones, approximately 85% occurring once; the ten biggest clones make up 2.4%. Trimming removed 3 bases at V and 2 bases at J, with 14 bases between. Germline V CDR1 and CDR2: SEHNR, FQNEAQ (reference sequence). CDR3 length: 15 amino acids. The sequencing used PBMCs, collected around atezolizumab (anti-PD-L1) treatment. The chain has TRBV7-9 and TRBJ2-7; the D gene is possibly TRBD2 (6 bases). The sequence was collected from a man between 50 and 59 years old with urothelial cancer. CDR3 region: CASSLDYRLPYEQYF. DNA of the CDR3: TGTGCCAGCAGCTTGGACTACAGGTTGCCCTACGAGCAGTACTTC.